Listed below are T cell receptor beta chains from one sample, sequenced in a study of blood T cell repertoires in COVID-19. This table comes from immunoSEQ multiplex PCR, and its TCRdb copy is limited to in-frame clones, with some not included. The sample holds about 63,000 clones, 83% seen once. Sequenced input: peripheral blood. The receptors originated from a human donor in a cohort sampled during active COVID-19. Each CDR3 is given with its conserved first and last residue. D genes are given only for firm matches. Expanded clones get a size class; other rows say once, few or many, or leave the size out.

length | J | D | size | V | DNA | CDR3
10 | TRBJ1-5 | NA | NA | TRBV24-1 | TGTGCCACCAAGGGGCAGCCCCAGCATTTT | CATKGQPQHF
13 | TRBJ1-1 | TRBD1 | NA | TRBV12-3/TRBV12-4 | TGTGCCAGCAGTACTGGACAGGGGGCCGAAGCTTTCTTT | CASSTGQGAEAFF
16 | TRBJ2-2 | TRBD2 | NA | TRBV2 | TGTGCCAGCAGTGAAAGCCGGGGGGGGAACACCGGGGAGCTGTTTTTT | CASSESRGGNTGELFF
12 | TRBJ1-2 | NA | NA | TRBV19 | TGTGCCAGTAGGAGGCACGGCTATGGCTACACCTTC | CASRRHGYGYTF
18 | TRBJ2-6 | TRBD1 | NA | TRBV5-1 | TGCGCCAGCAGCTTGGCTATCGGGACAGGGGTTGGGGCCAACGTCCTGACTTTC | CASSLAIGTGVGANVLTF
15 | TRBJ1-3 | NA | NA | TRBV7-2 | TGTGCCAGCAGCTTAGTCGCAGGGATGGAAAACACCATATATTTT | CASSLVAGMENTIYF
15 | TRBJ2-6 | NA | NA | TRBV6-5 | TGTGCCAGCAGTTCCGGTTCCTCTGGGGCCAACGTCCTGACTTTC | CASSSGSSGANVLTF
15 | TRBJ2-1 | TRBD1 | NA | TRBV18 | TGTGCCAGCTCACCAGGGACAGGGGTCTACAATGAGCAGTTCTTC | CASSPGTGVYNEQFF
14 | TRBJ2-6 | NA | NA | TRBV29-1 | TGCAGCGTTGAGGGGGGATCTGGGGCCAACGTCCTGACTTTC | CSVEGGSGANVLTF
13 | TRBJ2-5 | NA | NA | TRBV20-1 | TGCAGTGCTAGTGACTATTCCCAAGAGACCCAGTACTTC | CSASDYSQETQYF
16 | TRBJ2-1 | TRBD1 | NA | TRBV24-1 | TGTGCCACCAGTGATGCCGGGCAGGGGGCAGGGGATGAGCAGTTCTTC | CATSDAGQGAGDEQFF
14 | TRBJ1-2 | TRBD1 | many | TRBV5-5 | TGTGCCAGCACCAAGGACAGGGGGTTTTATGGCTACACCTTC | CASTKDRGFYGYTF
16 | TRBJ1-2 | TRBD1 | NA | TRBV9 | TGTGCCAGCTCACCTATTAGGGACAGGGGGTTGCATGGCTACACCTTC | CASSPIRDRGLHGYTF
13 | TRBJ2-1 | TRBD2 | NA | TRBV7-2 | TGTGCCAGCAGCTTACGTAGCGGGCAGGAGCAGTTCTTC | CASSLRSGQEQFF
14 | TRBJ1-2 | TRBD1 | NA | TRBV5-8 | TGTGCCAGCAGCACCGGACAGGGGATCTTTGGCTACACCTTC | CASSTGQGIFGYTF
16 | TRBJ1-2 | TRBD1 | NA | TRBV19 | TGTGCCAGTAGTAACGTACGGGACAGGGCTAACTATGGCTACACCTTC | CASSNVRDRANYGYTF
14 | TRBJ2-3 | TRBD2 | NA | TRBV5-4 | TGTGCCAGCAGCGTTCCGACTAGCGGAGATACGCAGTATTTT | CASSVPTSGDTQYF
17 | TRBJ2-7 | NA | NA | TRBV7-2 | TGTGCCAGCAGCAGCTATGGAGGACCCGGTAGCCTCTACGAGCAGTACTTC | CASSSYGGPGSLYEQYF
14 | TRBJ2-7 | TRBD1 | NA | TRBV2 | TGTGCCAGCAGGGCGGACAGGCTGCTTGGCGAGCAGTACTTC | CASRADRLLGEQYF
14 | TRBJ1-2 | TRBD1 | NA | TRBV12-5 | TGTGCTAGTGGCACCGGACAGGGGGCCAGCGGCTACACCTTC | CASGTGQGASGYTF